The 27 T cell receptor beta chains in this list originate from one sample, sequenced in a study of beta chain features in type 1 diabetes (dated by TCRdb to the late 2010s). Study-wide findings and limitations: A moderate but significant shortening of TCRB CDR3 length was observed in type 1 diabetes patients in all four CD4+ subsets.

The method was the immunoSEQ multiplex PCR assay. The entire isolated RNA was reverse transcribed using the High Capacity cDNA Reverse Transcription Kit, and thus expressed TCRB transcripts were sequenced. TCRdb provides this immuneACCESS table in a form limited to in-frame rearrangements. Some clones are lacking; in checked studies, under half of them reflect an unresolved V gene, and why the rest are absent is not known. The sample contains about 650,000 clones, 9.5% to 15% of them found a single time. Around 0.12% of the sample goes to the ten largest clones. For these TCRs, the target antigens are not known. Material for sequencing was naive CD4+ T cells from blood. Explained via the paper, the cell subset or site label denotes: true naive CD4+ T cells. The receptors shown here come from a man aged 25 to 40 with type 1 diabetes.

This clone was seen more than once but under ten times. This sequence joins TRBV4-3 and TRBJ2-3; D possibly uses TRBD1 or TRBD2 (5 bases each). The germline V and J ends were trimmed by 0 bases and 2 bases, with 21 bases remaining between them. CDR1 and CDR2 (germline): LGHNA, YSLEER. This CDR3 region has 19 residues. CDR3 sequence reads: CASSQDPGTLAAPTDTQYF. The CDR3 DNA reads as TGCGCCAGCAGCCAAGATCCCGGGACCTTGGCGGCCCCCACAGATACGCAGTATTTT.

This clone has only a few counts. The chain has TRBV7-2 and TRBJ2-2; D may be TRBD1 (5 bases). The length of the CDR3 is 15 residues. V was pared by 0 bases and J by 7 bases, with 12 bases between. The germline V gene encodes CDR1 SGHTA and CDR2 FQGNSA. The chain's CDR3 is CASSLAASQGGELFF. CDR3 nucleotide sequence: TGTGCCAGCAGCTTAGCGGCCTCCCAGGGCGGGGAGCTGTTTTTT. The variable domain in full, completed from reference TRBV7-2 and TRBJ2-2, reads GAGVSQSPSNKVTEKGKDVELRCDPISGHTALYWYRQSLGQGLEFLIYFQGNSAPDKSGLPSDRFSAERTGGSVSTLTIQRTQQEDSAVYLCASSLAASQGGELFFGEGSRLTVL.

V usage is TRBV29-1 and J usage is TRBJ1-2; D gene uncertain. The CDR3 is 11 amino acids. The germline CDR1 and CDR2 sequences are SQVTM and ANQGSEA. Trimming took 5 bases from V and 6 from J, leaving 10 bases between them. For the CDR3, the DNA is TGCAGCGTTCCTTCCCGGGATGGCTACACCTTC. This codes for CSVPSRDGYTF. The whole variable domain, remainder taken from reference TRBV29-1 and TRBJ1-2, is SAVISQKPSRDICQRGTSLTIQCQVDSQVTMMFWYRQQPGQSLTLIATANQGSEATYESGFVIDKFPISRPNLTFSTLTVSNMSPEDSSIYLCSVPSRDGYTFGSGTRLTVV.

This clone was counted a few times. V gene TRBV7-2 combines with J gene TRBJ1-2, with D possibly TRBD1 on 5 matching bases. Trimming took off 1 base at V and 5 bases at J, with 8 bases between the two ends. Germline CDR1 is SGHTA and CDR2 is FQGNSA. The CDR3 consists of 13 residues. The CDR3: CASSLGAGYGYTF. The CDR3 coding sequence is TGTGCCAGCAGCTTAGGGGCAGGGTATGGCTACACCTTC.

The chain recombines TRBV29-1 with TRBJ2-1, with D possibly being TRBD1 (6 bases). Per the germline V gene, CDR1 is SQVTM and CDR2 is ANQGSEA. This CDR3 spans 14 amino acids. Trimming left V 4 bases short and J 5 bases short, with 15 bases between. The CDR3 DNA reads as TGCAGCGTTGTTCAGTTGGCAGGGGACAATGAGCAGTTCTTC. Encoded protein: CSVVQLAGDNEQFF.

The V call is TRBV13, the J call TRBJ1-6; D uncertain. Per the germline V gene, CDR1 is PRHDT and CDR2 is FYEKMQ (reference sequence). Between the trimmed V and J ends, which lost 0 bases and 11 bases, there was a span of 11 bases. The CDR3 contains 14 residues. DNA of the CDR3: TGTGCCAGCAGCTTAGGGCAACCCGAGACACCCCTCCACTTT. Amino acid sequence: CASSLGQPETPLHF.

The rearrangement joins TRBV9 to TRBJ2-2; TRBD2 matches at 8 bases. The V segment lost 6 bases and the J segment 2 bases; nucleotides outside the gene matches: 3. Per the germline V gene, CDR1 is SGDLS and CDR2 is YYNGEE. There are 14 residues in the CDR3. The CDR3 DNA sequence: TGTGCCAGCAAAAGCGGGGGTAACACCGGGGAGCTGTTTTTT. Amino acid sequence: CASKSGGNTGELFF.

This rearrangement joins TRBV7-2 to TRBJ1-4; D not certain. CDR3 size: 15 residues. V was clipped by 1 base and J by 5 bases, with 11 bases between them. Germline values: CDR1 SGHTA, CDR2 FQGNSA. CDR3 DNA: TGTGCCAGCAGCTTAGGACTCCGAGGGAATGAAAAACTGTTTTTT. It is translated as CASSLGLRGNEKLFF.

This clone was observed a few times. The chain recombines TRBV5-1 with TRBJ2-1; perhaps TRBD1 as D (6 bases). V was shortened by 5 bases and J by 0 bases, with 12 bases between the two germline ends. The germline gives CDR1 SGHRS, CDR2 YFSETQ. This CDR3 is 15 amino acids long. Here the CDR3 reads CASSGGTSSYNEQFF. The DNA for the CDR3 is TGCGCCAGCAGTGGGGGCACCAGCTCCTACAATGAGCAGTTCTTC.

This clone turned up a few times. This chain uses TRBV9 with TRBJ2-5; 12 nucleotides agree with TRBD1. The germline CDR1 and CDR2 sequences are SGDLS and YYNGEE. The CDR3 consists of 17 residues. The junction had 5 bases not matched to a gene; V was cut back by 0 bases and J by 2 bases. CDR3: CASSVDGDRGPQETQYF. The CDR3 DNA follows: TGTGCCAGCAGCGTAGATGGGGACAGGGGGCCACAAGAGACCCAGTACTTC. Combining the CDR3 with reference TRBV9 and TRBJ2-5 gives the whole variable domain DSGVTQTPKHLITATGQRVTLRCSPRSGDLSVYWYQQSLDQGLQFLIQYYNGEERAKGNILERFSAQQFPDLHSELNLSSLELGDSALYFCASSVDGDRGPQETQYFGPGTRLLVL.

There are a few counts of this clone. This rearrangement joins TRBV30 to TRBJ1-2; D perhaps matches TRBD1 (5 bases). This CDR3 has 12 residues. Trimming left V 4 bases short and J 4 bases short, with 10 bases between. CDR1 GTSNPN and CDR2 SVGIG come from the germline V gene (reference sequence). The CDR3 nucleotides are TGTGCCTGGAACGGGGCAGGCTATGGCTACACCTTC. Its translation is CAWNGAGYGYTF. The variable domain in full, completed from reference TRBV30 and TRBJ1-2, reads SQTIHQWPATLVQPVGSPLSLECTVEGTSNPNLYWYRQAAGRGLQLLFYSVGIGQISSEVPQNLSASRPQDRQFILSSKKLLLSDSGFYLCAWNGAGYGYTFGSGTRLTVV.

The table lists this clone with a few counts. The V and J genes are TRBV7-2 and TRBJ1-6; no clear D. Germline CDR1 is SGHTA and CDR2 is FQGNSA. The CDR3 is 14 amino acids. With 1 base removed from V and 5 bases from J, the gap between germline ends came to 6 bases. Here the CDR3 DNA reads TGTGCCAGCAGCTTAGGCCAGGATAATTCACCCCTCCACTTT. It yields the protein CASSLGQDNSPLHF. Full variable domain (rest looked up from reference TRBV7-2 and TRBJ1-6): GAGVSQSPSNKVTEKGKDVELRCDPISGHTALYWYRQSLGQGLEFLIYFQGNSAPDKSGLPSDRFSAERTGGSVSTLTIQRTQQEDSAVYLCASSLGQDNSPLHFGNGTRLTVT.

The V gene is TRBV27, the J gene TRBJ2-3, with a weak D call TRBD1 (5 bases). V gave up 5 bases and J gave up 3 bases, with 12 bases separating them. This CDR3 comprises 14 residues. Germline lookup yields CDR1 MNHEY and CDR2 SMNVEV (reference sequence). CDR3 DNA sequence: TGTGCCAGCAGTCTGGCAGGGCAAACAGATACGCAGTATTTT. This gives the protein CASSLAGQTDTQYF.

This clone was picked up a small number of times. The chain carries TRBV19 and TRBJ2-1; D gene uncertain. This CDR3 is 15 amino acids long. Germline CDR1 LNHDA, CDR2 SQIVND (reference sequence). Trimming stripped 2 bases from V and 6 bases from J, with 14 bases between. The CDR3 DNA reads TGTGCCAGTAGTATACAAGCTCTCGGGCCCAATGAGCAGTTCTTC. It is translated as CASSIQALGPNEQFF.

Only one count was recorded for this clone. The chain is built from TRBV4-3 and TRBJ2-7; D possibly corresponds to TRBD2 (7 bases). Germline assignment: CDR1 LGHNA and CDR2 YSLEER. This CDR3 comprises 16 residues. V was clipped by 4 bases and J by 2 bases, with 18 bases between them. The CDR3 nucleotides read TGCGCCAGCAGCCGATCCTTGACGGGGGGCACCTACGAGCAGTACTTC. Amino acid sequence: CASSRSLTGGTYEQYF.

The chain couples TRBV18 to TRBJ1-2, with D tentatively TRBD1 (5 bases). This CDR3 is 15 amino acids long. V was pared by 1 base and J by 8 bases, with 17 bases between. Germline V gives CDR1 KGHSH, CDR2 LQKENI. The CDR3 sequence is CASSPRDGRGRGYTF. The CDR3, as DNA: TGTGCCAGCTCACCACGGGACGGACGAGGGCGCGGCTACACCTTC.

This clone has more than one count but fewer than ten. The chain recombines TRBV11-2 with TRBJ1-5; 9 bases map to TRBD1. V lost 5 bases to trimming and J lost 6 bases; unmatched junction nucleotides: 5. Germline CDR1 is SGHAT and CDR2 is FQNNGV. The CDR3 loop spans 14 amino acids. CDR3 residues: CASSPGTGTQPQHF. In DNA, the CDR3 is TGTGCCAGCAGCCCCGGGACAGGGACTCAGCCCCAGCATTTT.

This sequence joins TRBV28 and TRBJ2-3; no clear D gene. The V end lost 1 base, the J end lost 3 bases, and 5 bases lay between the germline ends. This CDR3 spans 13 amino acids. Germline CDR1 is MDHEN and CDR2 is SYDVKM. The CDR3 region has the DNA TGTGCCAGCAGTTTATCGATGACAGATACGCAGTATTTT. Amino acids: CASSLSMTDTQYF.

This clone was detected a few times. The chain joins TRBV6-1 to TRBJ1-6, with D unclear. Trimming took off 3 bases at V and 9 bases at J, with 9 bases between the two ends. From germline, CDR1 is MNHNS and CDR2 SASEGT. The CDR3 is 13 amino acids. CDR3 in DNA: TGTGCCAGCAGTGATTCGAGGGTTTCACCCCTCCACTTT. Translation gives CASSDSRVSPLHF.

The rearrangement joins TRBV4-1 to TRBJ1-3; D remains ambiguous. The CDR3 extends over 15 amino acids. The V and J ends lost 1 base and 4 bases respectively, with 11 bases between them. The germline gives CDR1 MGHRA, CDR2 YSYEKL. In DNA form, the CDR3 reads TGCGCCAGCAGCCAAGTCCACAGCCTCGGAAACACCATATATTTT. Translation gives CASSQVHSLGNTIYF.

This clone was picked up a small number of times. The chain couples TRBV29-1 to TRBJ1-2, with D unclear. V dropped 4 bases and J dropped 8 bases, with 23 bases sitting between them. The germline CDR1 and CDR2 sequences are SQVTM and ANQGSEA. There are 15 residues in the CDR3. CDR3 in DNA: TGCAGCGTTGGTCTAGGTCGGGCTTTAGGGTCGGGCTACACCTTC. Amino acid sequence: CSVGLGRALGSGYTF.

The CDR3 loop is CASSLWYSNQPQHF. The DNA for the CDR3 is TGTGCCAGCAGCTTGTGGTATAGCAATCAGCCCCAGCATTTT. The chain carries TRBV5-6 and TRBJ1-5; no clear D. The CDR3 is 14 amino acids. V lost 1 base, J lost 0 bases, and 5 bases lay in between. Germline CDR1 is SGHDT and CDR2 is YYEEEE.

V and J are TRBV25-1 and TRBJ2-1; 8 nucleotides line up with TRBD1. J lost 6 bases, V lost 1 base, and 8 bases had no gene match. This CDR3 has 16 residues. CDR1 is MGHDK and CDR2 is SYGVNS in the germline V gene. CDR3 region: CASSEFGRGLLNEQFF. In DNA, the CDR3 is TGTGCCAGCAGTGAATTCGGCAGGGGGCTGCTCAATGAGCAGTTCTTC.

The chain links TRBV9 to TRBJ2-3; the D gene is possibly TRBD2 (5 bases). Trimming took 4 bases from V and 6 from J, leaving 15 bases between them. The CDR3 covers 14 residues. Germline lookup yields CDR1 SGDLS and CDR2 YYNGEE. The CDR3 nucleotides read TGTGCCAGCAGCCCCTCCTGGGAGCAGGATACGCAGTATTTT. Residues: CASSPSWEQDTQYF.

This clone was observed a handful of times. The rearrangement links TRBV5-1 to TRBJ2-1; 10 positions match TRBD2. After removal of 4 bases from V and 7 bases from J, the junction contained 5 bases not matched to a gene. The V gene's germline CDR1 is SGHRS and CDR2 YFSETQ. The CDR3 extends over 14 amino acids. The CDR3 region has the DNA TGCGCCAGCAGCCAACCTAGCGGGGGAAATGAGCAGTTCTTC. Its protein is CASSQPSGGNEQFF.

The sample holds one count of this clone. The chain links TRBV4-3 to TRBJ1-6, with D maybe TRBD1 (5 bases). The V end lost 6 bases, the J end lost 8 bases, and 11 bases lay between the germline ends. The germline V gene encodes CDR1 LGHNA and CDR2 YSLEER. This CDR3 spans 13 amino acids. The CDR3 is CASRDSQDSPLHF. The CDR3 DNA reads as TGCGCCAGCAGAGACAGTCAAGATTCACCCCTCCACTTT.

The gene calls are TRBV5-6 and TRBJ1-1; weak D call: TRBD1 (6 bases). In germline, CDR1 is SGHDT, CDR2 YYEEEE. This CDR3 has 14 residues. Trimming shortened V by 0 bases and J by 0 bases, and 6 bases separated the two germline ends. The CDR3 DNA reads TGTGCCAGCAGCTTGGACAGGGTGAACACTGAAGCTTTCTTT. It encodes CASSLDRVNTEAFF. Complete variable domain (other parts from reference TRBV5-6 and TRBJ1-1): DAGVTQSPTHLIKTRGQQVTLRCSPKSGHDTVSWYQQALGQGPQFIFQYYEEEERQRGNFPDRFSGHQFPNYSSELNVNALLLGDSALYLCASSLDRVNTEAFFGQGTRLTVV.